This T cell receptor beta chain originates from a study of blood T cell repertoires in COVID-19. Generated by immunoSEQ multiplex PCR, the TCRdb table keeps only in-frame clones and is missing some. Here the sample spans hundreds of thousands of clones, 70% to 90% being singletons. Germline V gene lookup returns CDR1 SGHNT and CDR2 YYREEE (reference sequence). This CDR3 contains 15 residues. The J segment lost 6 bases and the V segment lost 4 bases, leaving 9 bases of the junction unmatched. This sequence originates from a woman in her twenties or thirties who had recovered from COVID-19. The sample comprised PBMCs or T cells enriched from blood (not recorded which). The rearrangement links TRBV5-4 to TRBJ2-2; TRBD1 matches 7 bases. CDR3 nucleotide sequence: TGTGCCAGCAGCGCTAACAGGGGAATGTCCGGGGAGCTGTTTTTT. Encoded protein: CASSANRGMSGELFF.